The clone carrying this T cell receptor beta chain was found a few times. Its antigen is not identified. The sample is drawn from a study of CD8+CD57+ T cells in acquired aplastic anemia. Study-level background: DNA from sorted CD4+ and CD8+ cells averaged 3.2 ug.

Study-level results: Shared by patients and controls, twenty-nine CD8+ CDR3s were abundant in patients.

CDR3 and TCR beta VDJ profiling relied on genomic DNA as the template. Each CDR3 protein gets one entry after TCRdb re-called the reads with MiXCR. The data contain about 180,000 distinct CDR3 sequences, less than 50% of them singletons. Patients who underwent sequencing had shown CD8+CD57+ cell expansion by flow cytometry. Every patient presented with severe acquired aplastic anemia. Blood was sampled before the patients had received any therapy. CDR1 is LNHNV, CDR2 YYDKDF, per germline (reference sequence). V lost 6 bases, J lost 9 bases, and 8 bases stayed unmatched. This CDR3 has 14 residues. The clonotype originates from a human donor with aplastic anemia. The V gene is TRBV15, the J gene TRBJ1-6; 7 nucleotides align to TRBD1. The specimen was sorted CD4+, CD8+, or CD8+CD57+ T cells (not recorded which) from PBMCs. The CDR3 is CATRGGTEGSPLHF. DNA for the CDR3: TGTGCCACCAGAGGGGGGACAGAGGGTTCACCCCTCCACTTT.